In this sample, the clone carrying this TCR beta chain turned up a few times. The antigen remains undetermined. The treatment: approximately 11-day PBMC culture with coronavirus spike peptide pools or control peptides (ViraFEST assay). CDR1 and CDR2 (germline): LNHNV, YYDKDF (reference sequence). Unmatched junction bases numbered 9, after V lost 3 bases and J lost 4 bases. CDR3 length equals 16 residues. Researchers used the Oncomine TCR Beta short-read assay to sequence DNA from cultured CD4+ T cells. In TCRdb, the PCR reads were re-called with MiXCR into one record per CDR3 protein. The sample lists about 20,000 distinct CDR3 sequences, about 56% seen once, with roughly 10% in the top ten. These data originate in a study of vaccination and CD4 T cells after COVID-19. As for the study in general: Nasal swab PCR had detected SARS-CoV-2 in convalescent patients, some ten mild and one severe. Controls had a CEFX pool, an HIV-1 Nef pool, or no peptide added. Every participant had a vaccine, which was either BNT162b2 or mRNA-1273, given in two doses. Study-level results: Spike mono-reactive status applied to 304 of 307 vaccine-specific clones in convalescent patients.

Sequencing was performed on CD4+ T cells from blood, cultured in vitro. This receptor was identified in a human donor who had recovered from COVID-19. This chain connects TRBV15 to TRBJ1-3; 7 nucleotides match TRBD1. The CDR3 coding sequence is TGTGCCACCAGCAGCCCAGACAGGGAAAGAGGAAACACCATATATTTT. It codes for CATSSPDRERGNTIYF. Looking up the rest from reference TRBV15 and TRBJ1-3 gives the full variable domain: DAMVIQNPRYQVTQFGKPVTLSCSQTLNHNVMYWYQQKSSQAPKLLFHYYDKDFNNEADTPDNFQSRRPNTSFCFLDIRSPGLGDTAMYLCATSSPDRERGNTIYFGEGSWLTVV.